Following are 2 T cell receptor beta chains from one sample sequenced in a study of OX40 agonist ivuxolimab in advanced cancers. The data were produced by immunoSEQ multiplex PCR, yet TCRdb's version contains in-frame clones alone and is incomplete. This table holds tens of thousands of clones, about 84% found once. Material: CD4+ or CD8+ T cells sorted from blood, obtained in a trial of the OX40 agonist ivuxolimab. Every receptor here comes from an adult with an advanced solid tumor such as melanoma, head and neck, liver or kidney cancer.

This clone was detected only a few times. V and J are TRBV7-9 and TRBJ1-5; 9 bases agree with TRBD1. V lost 3 bases, J lost 3 bases, and 6 bases stayed unmatched. Germline V gene sequence: CDR1 SEHNR, CDR2 FQNEAQ (reference sequence). The CDR3 has 16 residues. The chain's CDR3 is CASSLAGTGTNQPQHF. CDR3 bases: TGTGCCAGCAGCTTGGCCGGGACAGGGACCAATCAGCCCCAGCATTTT.

This sequence joins TRBV7-2 and TRBJ2-7, with TRBD1 matching over 8 bases. The junction had 10 bases not matched to a gene; V was cut back by 4 bases and J by 2 bases. CDR1 and CDR2 (germline): SGHTA, FQGNSA. The CDR3 runs 16 residues. The DNA of the CDR3 is TGTGCCAGCAGCTACACAGGGGGTAGAACTACCTACGAGCAGTACTTC. Translating gives CASSYTGGRTTYEQYF.